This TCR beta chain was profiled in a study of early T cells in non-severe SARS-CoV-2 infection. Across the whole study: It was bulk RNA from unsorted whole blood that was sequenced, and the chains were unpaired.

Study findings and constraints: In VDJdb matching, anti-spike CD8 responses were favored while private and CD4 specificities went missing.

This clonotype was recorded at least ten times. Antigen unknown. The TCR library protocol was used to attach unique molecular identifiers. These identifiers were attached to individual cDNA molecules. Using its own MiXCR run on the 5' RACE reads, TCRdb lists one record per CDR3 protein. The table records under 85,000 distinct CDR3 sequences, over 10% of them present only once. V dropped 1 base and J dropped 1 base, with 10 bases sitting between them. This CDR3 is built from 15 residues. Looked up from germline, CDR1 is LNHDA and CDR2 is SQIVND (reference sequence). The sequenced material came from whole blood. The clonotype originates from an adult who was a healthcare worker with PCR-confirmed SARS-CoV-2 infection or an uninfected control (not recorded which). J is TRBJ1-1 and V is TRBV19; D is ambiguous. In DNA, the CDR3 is TGTGCCAGTAGTATAGTGGGCAGAACGAACACTGAAGCTTTCTTT. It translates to CASSIVGRTNTEAFF. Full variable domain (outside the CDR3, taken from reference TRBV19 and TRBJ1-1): DGGITQSPKYLFRKEGQNVTLSCEQNLNHDAMYWYRQDPGQGLRLIYYSQIVNDFQKGDIAEGYSVSREKKESFPLTVTSAQKNPTAFYLCASSIVGRTNTEAFFGQGTRLTVV.